This T cell receptor (beta chain) was profiled in a study of blood T cell repertoires in COVID-19. In the study's own analysis: Estimates of nucleated cell counts were drawn from the amplification of reference gene primers. Sequencing was performed with immunoSEQ multiplex PCR; in TCRdb, only in-frame clones are kept and a portion is missing. The V and J calls and clone size were taken over from that table, and D and trimming were inferred from the DNA. The table lists approximately 160,000 clones, around four fifths of them singletons. The origin of this receptor is an elderly woman with acute or convalescent COVID-19. The sequenced sample was peripheral blood.

This CDR3 is CASSSLAKNIQYF. As DNA, the CDR3 is TGTGCCAGCAGCTCTTTGGCCAAAAACATTCAGTACTTC. This sequence joins TRBV13 and TRBJ2-4; D is unclear. Germline CDR1 and CDR2: PRHDT and FYEKMQ (reference sequence). Trimming took off 4 bases at V and 1 base at J, with 5 bases between the two ends. The CDR3 length is 13 residues.